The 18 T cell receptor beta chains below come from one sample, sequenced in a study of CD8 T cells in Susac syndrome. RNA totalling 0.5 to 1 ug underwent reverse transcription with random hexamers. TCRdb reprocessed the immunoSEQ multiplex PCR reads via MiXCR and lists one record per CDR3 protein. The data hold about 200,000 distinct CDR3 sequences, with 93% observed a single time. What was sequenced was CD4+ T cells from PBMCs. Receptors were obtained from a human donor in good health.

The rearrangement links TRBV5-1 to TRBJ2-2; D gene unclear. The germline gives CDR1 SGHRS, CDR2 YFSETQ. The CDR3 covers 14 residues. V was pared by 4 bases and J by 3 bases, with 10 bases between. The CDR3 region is CASSPGFDTGELFF. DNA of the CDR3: TGCGCCAGCAGCCCCGGTTTCGACACCGGGGAGCTGTTTTTT.

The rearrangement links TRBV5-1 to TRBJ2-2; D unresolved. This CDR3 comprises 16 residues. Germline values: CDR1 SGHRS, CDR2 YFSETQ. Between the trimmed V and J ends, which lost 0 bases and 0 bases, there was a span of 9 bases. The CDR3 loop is CASSLGGLANTGELFF. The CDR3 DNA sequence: TGCGCCAGCAGCTTGGGCGGTCTAGCGAACACCGGGGAGCTGTTTTTT.

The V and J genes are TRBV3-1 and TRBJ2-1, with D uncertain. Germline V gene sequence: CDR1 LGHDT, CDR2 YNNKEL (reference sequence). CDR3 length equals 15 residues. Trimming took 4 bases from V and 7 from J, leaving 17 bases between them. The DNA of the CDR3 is TGTGCCAGCAGCCCTTCTCGTCCTTTCGGGAATGAGCAGTTCTTC. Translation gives CASSPSRPFGNEQFF.

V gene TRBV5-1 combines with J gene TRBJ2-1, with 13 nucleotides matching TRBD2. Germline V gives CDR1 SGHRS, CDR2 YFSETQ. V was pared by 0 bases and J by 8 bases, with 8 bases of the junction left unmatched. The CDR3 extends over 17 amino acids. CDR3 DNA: TGCGCCAGCAGCTTGGGACAGGGACTAGCGGGGAACCATGAGCAGTTCTTC. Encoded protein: CASSLGQGLAGNHEQFF.

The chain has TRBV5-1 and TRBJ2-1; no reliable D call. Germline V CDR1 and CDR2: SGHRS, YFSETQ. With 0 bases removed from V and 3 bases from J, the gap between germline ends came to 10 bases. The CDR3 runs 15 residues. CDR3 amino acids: CASSLAGQIYNEQFF. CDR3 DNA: TGCGCCAGCAGCTTGGCCGGGCAGATCTACAATGAGCAGTTCTTC.

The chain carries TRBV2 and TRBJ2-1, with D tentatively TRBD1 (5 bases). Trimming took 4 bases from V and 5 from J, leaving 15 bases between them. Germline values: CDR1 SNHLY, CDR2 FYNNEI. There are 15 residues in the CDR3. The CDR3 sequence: CASSVGHGSNNEQFF. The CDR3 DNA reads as TGTGCCAGCAGTGTGGGGCATGGGTCAAACAATGAGCAGTTCTTC.

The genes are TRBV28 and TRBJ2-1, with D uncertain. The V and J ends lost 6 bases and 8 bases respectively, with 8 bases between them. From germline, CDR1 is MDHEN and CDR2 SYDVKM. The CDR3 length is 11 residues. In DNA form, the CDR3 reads TGTGCCAGCAGACGACGAGATGAGCAGTTCTTC. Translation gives CASRRRDEQFF.

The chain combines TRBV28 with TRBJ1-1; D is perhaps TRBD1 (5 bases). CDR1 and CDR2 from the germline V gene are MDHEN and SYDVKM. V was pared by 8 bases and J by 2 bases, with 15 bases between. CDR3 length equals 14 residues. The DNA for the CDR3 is TGTGCCAGCGGACTCCCGGGACTTAACACTGAAGCTTTCTTT. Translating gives CASGLPGLNTEAFF.

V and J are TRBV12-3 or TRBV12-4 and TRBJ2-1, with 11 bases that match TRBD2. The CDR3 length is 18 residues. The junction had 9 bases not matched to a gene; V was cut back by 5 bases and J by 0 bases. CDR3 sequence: CASSPRGLAGGSYNEQFF. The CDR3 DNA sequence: TGTGCCAGCAGTCCTAGAGGTCTAGCGGGGGGCTCCTACAATGAGCAGTTCTTC.

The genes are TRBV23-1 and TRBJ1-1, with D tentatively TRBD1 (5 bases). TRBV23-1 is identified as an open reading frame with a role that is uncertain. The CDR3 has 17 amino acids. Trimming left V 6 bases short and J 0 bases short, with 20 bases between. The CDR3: CASSPRGDGSLNTEAFF. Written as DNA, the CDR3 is TGCGCCAGCAGCCCGCGGGGGGACGGGAGTTTGAACACTGAAGCTTTCTTT.

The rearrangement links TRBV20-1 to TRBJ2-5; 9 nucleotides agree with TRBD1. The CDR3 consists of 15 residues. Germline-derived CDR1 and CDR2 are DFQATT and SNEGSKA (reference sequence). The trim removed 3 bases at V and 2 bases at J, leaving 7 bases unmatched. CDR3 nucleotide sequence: TGCAGTGCTAGGGTCCTGGGACAGGGACAAGAGACCCAGTACTTC. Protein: CSARVLGQGQETQYF.

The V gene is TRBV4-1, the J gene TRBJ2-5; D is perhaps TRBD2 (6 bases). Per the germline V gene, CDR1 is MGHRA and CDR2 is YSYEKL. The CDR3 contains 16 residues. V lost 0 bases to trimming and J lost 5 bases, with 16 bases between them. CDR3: CASSQDTSPGDETQYF. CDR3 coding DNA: TGCGCCAGCAGCCAAGATACATCCCCGGGGGACGAGACCCAGTACTTC.

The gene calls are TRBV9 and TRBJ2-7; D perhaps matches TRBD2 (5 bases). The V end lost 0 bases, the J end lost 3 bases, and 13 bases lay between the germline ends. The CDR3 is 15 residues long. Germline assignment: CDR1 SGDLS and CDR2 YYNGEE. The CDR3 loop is CASSVAGEAFYEQYF. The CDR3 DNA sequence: TGTGCCAGCAGCGTAGCCGGGGAAGCTTTCTACGAGCAGTACTTC.

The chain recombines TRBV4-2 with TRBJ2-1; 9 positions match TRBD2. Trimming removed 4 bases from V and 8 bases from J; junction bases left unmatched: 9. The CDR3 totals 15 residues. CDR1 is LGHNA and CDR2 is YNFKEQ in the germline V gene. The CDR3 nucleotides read TGTGCCAGCAGCCCCGGGAGCGGGGGGTTGGATGAGCAGTTCTTC. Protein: CASSPGSGGLDEQFF.

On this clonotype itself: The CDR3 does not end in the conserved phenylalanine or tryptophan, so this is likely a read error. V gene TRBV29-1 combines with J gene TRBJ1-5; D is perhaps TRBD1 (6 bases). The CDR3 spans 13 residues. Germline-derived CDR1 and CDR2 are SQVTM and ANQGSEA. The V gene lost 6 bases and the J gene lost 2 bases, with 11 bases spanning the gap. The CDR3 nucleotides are TGCAGCGTAGGCAAGGGGGGCAATCAGCCCCAGCATCTT. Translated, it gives CSVGKGGNQPQHL.

This CDR3 is CASSARSSYNSPLHF. For the CDR3, the DNA is TGTGCCAGCAGTGCGAGGAGCTCCTATAATTCACCCCTCCACTTT. The V and J genes are TRBV2 and TRBJ1-6; D is unclear. This CDR3 is 15 amino acids long. V was pared by 4 bases and J by 0 bases, with 7 bases between. In germline, CDR1 is SNHLY, CDR2 FYNNEI.

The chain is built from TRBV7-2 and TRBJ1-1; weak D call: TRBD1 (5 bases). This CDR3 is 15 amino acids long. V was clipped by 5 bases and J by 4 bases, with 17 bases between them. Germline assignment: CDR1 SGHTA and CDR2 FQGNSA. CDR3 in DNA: TGTGCCAGCAGCCAGCGGTGGCAGGGAGGCACTGAAGCTTTCTTT. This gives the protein CASSQRWQGGTEAFF.

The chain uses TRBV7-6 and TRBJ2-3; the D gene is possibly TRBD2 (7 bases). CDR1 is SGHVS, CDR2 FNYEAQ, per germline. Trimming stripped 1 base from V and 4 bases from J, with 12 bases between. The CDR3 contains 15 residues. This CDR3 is CASSLGGGRPDTQYF. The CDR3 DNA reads TGTGCCAGCAGCTTAGGGGGGGGGCGCCCAGATACGCAGTATTTT.